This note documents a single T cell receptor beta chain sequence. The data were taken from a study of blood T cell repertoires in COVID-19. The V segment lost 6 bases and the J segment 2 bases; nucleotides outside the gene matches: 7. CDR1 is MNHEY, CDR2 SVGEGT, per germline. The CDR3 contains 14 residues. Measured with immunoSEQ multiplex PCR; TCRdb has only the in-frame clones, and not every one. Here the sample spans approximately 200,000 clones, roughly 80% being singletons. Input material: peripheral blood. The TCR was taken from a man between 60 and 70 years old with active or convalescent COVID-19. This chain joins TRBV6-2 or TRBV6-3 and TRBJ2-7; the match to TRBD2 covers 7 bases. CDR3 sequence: CASSPSGLTYEQYF. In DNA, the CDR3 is TGTGCCAGCAGCCCTAGCGGATTAACCTACGAGCAGTACTTC.